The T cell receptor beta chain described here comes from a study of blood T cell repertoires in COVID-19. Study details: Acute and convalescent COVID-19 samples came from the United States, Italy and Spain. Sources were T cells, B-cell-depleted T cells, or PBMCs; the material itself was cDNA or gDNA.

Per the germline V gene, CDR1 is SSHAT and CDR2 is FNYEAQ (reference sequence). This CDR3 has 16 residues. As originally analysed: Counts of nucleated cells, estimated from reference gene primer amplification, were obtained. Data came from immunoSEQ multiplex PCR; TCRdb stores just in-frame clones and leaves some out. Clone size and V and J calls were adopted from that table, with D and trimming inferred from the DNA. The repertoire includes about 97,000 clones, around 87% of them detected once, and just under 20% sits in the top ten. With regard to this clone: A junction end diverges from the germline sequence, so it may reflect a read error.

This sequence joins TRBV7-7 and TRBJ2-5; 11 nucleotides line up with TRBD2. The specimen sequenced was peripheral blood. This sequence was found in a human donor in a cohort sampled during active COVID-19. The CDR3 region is CASSQRTSGSQETQYF. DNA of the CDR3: TGTGCTAGCAGCCAACGGACTAGCGGGTCACAAGAGACCCAGTACTTC.